Here is one T cell receptor beta chain with its context. Clones were read by immunoSEQ multiplex PCR, and TCRdb kept only the in-frame ones, dropping some. The table has 2.3 million or so clones, just over 90% seen once. V was trimmed by 5 bases and J by 7 bases, leaving 14 bases between them. Germline values: CDR1 SGHDN, CDR2 FVKESK. The CDR3 is made up of 13 amino acids. The sample is drawn from a study of shared clonotypes between healthy human individuals. Sequences were obtained from naive CD4+ T cells from PBMCs. Sample subset: CD45RA+ positively selected. The TCR comes from a man between 18 and 35 years old in good health. Some clones in this sample may be carry-over from other donors' samples. The V call is TRBV14, the J call TRBJ1-2; tentative D call: TRBD1 (5 bases). The chain's CDR3 is CASSYTTGGGYTF. In DNA, the CDR3 is TGTGCCAGCAGCTACACTACGGGGGGTGGCTACACCTTC.